Listed below are T cell receptor beta chains from one sample, sequenced in a study of T-cell reconstitution after alpha-beta-depleted transplantation in children. TCRdb reanalysed the PCR reads using MiXCR and keeps one entry per CDR3 protein. The sample carries over 550,000 distinct CDR3 sequences, 10% to 13% recorded once. The sample here was PBMCs from the stem cell graft donor, taken from the stem cell graft. These receptors came from a human donor who donated a stem cell graft to a child with acute myeloid leukemia. The CDR3 runs from the conserved cysteine through the conserved F or W. Each record gives: clone size, J gene, V gene, D gene, CDR3 protein, CDR3 DNA. The D gene is left open where the match is weak. Rows may omit the clone size; those that give it use once, few, many or a size class.

>few|TRBJ2-5|TRBV2|NA
CASRGFGGQETQYF
TGTGCCAGCAGGGGGTTCGGGGGCCAAGAGACCCAGTACTTC
>NA|TRBJ2-3|TRBV20-1|TRBD2
CSARTSGLTDTQYF
TGCAGTGCTCGGACTAGCGGCCTCACAGATACGCAGTATTTT
>NA|TRBJ2-1|TRBV6-2/TRBV6-3|NA
CASSPGVFPYNEQFF
TGTGCCAGCAGTCCGGGGGTTTTCCCCTACAATGAGCAGTTCTTC
>few|TRBJ1-5|TRBV11-2|TRBD1
CASSSGTGGLNFNQPQHF
TGTGCCAGCAGCTCCGGGACAGGGGGCCTTAATTTTAATCAGCCCCAGCATTTT
>many|TRBJ1-2|TRBV27|NA
CASSFQGGYGYTF
TGTGCCAGCAGTTTTCAGGGAGGCTATGGCTACACCTTC
>NA|TRBJ2-5|TRBV7-3|NA
CASSLNGETQYF
TGTGCCAGCAGCTTAAATGGGGAGACCCAGTACTTC
>few|TRBJ2-7|TRBV6-6|NA
CASSIRTAYEQYF
TGTGCCAGCAGTATAAGGACAGCCTACGAGCAGTACTTC
>NA|TRBJ2-7|TRBV20-1|NA
CSARSKDPYEQYF
TGCAGTGCTAGATCCAAAGACCCCTACGAGCAGTACTTC
>few|TRBJ2-5|TRBV7-8|NA
CASSLDFVETQYF
TGTGCCAGCAGCTTAGACTTCGTAGAGACCCAGTACTTC
>NA|TRBJ2-7|TRBV6-2/TRBV6-3|NA
CASSSYSSLRREQYF
TGTGCCAGCAGTTCCTACTCTTCCTTGAGGCGCGAGCAGTACTTC
>few|TRBJ1-5|TRBV27|TRBD1
CASSKGQEINQPQHF
TGTGCCAGCAGTAAGGGACAGGAGATCAATCAGCCCCAGCATTTT
>NA|TRBJ1-5|TRBV29-1|NA
CSAAQGGSNQPQHF
TGCAGCGCAGCACAGGGTGGGAGCAATCAGCCCCAGCATTTT
>few|TRBJ2-1|TRBV5-1|TRBD2
CASSAGTSVNEQFF
TGCGCCAGCAGCGCCGGGACTAGCGTCAATGAGCAGTTCTTC
>few|TRBJ1-5|TRBV29-1|NA
CSVVTGATGNQPQHF
TGCAGCGTTGTAACCGGGGCTACAGGGAATCAGCCCCAGCATTTT
>NA|TRBJ2-7|TRBV28|NA
CASLRDSLTYEQYF
TGTGCCAGCCTTCGTGACTCGTTAACCTACGAGCAGTACTTC
>NA|TRBJ2-7|TRBV10-3|TRBD2
CAISDSGTGTSGSYEQYF
TGTGCCATCAGTGACTCTGGCACGGGGACTAGCGGTTCCTACGAGCAGTACTTC
>NA|TRBJ2-7|TRBV10-3|TRBD1
CAIRRDRSIYEQYF
TGTGCCATCAGGAGGGACAGGTCCATATACGAGCAGTACTTC
>few|TRBJ2-2|TRBV20-1|TRBD2
CSASGPRTAGGPGELFF
TGCAGTGCTAGTGGGCCCAGGACAGCGGGAGGGCCTGGGGAGCTGTTTTTT
>few|TRBJ2-1|TRBV29-1|NA
CSVDPIIRTSSYNEQFF
TGCAGCGTTGACCCCATAATTCGGACGAGCTCCTACAATGAGCAGTTCTTC
>many|TRBJ2-4|TRBV21-1|NA
CASSKRYDRGRAKNIQYF
TGTGCCAGCAGCAAACGATATGACAGGGGGCGCGCCAAAAACATTCAGTACTTC
>NA|TRBJ2-7|TRBV4-1|TRBD1
CASSPLRTGGDQYF
TGCGCCAGCAGTCCTCTGCGGACAGGGGGCGACCAGTACTTC
>many|TRBJ1-6|TRBV7-2|NA
CASSLVPARSPLHF
TGTGCCAGCAGCCTAGTCCCTGCGCGGTCACCCCTCCACTTT
>NA|TRBJ2-1|TRBV14|NA
CASSLAIGSYNEQFF
TGTGCCAGCAGCCTAGCTATCGGGAGCTACAATGAGCAGTTCTTC
>NA|TRBJ2-5|TRBV6-1|NA
CASRPPTGREQETQYF
TGTGCCAGCAGGCCCCCGACAGGGAGGGAGCAAGAGACCCAGTACTTC
>few|TRBJ2-5|TRBV24-1|TRBD1
CATSVHLQGQETQYF
TGTGCCACCAGTGTCCATTTACAGGGGCAAGAGACCCAGTACTTC
>once|TRBJ2-5|TRBV20-1|TRBD1
CSARTGAPGQGTQETQYF
TGCAGTGCTAGAACAGGGGCGCCGGGACAGGGTACGCAAGAGACCCAGTACTTC
>many|TRBJ2-3|TRBV20-1|NA
CSAPLDSTDTQYF
TGCAGTGCACCACTAGATAGCACAGATACGCAGTATTTT
>many|TRBJ2-1|TRBV6-2/TRBV6-3|NA
CATADDWNYNEQFF
TGTGCAACCGCTGACGACTGGAACTACAATGAGCAGTTCTTC
>few|TRBJ2-7|TRBV6-5|NA
CASSNRFTYEQYF
TGTGCCAGCAGCAACAGGTTTACCTACGAGCAGTACTTC
>few|TRBJ2-6|TRBV7-2|TRBD1
CASSAHRGANRNVLTF
TGTGCCAGCAGCGCCCACAGGGGCGCTAATAGGAACGTCCTGACTTTC